This TCR beta chain was recorded in a study of shared clonotypes between healthy human individuals. Regarding the study as a whole: It was the non-shared clonotypes that had lower generation probabilities than clonotypes shared by all four donors.

The CDR3 runs 14 residues. CDR1 is MNHNS and CDR2 is SASEGT in the germline V gene. Trimming took off 8 bases at V and 0 bases at J, with 13 bases between the two ends. Here immunoSEQ multiplex PCR was the method, and the copy in TCRdb shows in-frame clones only, minus some. The sample yields under 2,500,000 clones, approximately 95% seen once. Comment on this clone: Its matching antigen is unknown.

This chain links TRBV6-1 with TRBJ1-1; D possibly corresponds to TRBD1 (6 bases). The receptor was derived from a man between 18 and 29 years old in good health. Input material: naive CD4+ T cells sorted from blood. Regarding subset: CD45RA+ positively selected. CDR3 region: CASPPDRMNTEAFF. The CDR3 bases are TGTGCCAGCCCCCCCGACAGGATGAACACTGAAGCTTTCTTT.